This T cell receptor beta chain was found in a study of PD-L1 blockade in urothelial cancer. As for the study in general: Median T cell yield from blood was 141,255.

Turning to this clone: Antigen specificity is unknown.

Time point denoted: peripheral blood 6 weeks after treatment start. Diagnoses among patients were locally advanced or metastatic urothelial carcinoma. The study, taken as a whole, reports: Better survival was forecast by a pretreatment blood TCR clonality below the median.

Here immunoSEQ multiplex PCR was the method, and the copy in TCRdb shows in-frame clones only, minus some. The sample carries some 110,000 clones, around nine tenths recorded once. Trimming took off 0 bases at V and 1 base at J, with 12 bases between the two ends. The CDR3 totals 16 residues. Germline CDR1 and CDR2: SEHNR and FQNEAQ (reference sequence). The sequencing used PBMCs, collected around atezolizumab (anti-PD-L1) treatment. The gene calls are TRBV7-9 and TRBJ1-1, with TRBD1 as a possible D gene (6 bases). This TCR was sampled from a man aged 55 to 70 with urothelial cancer. The CDR3 DNA sequence: TGTGCCAGCAGCTTAGCCGCAGGGGCAGCGAACACTGAAGCTTTCTTT. Protein product: CASSLAAGAANTEAFF.